This T cell receptor (beta chain) originates from a study of PD-1 blockade in classical Hodgkin lymphoma. Overall study results and limits: Relapsed/refractory patients reportedly had the lowest baseline TCR diversity, below newly diagnosed patients, who were below healthy donors.

Time point described: newly diagnosed, previously untreated cHL patient sample. Negative magnetic selection isolated CD4+ T cells from thawed PBMCs. The germline V gene has CDR1 MGHDK and CDR2 SYGVNS. V dropped 1 base and J dropped 7; count of bases not matched to a gene: 10. The CDR3 consists of 16 residues. In regard to this clone: The antigen remains unidentified.

Here immunoSEQ multiplex PCR was the method, and the copy in TCRdb shows in-frame clones only, minus some. The table has 25,000 to 35,000 clones, 88% seen once. The origin of this receptor is a human donor with classical Hodgkin lymphoma. The material sequenced was CD4+ T cells from blood. The rearrangement uses TRBV25-1 and TRBJ2-5; 9 bases align to TRBD2. CDR3 in amino acids: CASSEFRREGRVTQYF. DNA for the CDR3: TGTGCCAGCAGTGAATTTAGGCGGGAGGGCCGGGTGACCCAGTACTTC.